This T cell receptor (beta chain) was recovered during a study of T-cell reconstitution after alpha-beta-depleted transplantation in children. Unique molecular identifiers tagged the TCRbeta library. TCRdb reanalysed the PCR reads using MiXCR and keeps one entry per CDR3 protein. The repertoire holds some 640,000 distinct CDR3 sequences, with around a sixth as singletons. V was cut by 6 bases and J by 7 bases, with 10 bases left in between. This CDR3 has 12 amino acids. This clonotype has ten or more counts. This chain uses TRBV12-3 or TRBV12-4 with TRBJ1-5, with D possibly being TRBD1 (6 bases). The sequencing here drew on PBMCs from the stem cell graft donor, taken from the stem cell graft. The receptor was isolated from a human donor who donated a stem cell graft to a child with acute myeloid leukemia. CDR3 region: CASSHTGQPQHF. CDR3 sequence (DNA): TGTGCCAGCAGCCACACAGGGCAGCCCCAGCATTTT.